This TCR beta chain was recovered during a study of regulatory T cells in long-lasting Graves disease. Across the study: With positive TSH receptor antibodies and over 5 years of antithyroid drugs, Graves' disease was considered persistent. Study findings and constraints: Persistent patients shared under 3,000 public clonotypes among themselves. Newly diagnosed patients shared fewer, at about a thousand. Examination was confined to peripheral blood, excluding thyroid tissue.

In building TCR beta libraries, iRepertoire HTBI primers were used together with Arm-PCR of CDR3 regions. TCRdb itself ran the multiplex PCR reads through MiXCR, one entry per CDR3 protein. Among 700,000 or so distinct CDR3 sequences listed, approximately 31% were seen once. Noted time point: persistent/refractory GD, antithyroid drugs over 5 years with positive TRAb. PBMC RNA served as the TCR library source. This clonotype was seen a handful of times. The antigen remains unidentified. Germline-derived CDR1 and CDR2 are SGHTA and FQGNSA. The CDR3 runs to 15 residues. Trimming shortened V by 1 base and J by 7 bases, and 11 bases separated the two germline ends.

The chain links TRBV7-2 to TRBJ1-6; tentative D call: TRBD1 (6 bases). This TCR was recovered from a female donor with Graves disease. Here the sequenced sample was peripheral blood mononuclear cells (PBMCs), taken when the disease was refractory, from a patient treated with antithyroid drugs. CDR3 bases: TGTGCCAGCAGCTTAGTCTCAGGGGAAAATTCACCCCTCCACTTT. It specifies CASSLVSGENSPLHF. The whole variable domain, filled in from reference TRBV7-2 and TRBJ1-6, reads GAGVSQSPSNKVTEKGKDVELRCDPISGHTALYWYRQSLGQGLEFLIYFQGNSAPDKSGLPSDRFSAERTGGSVSTLTIQRTQQEDSAVYLCASSLVSGENSPLHFGNGTRLTVT.